These 24 T cell receptor beta chains originate from one sample sequenced in a study of T cell repertoires in cytomegalovirus infection. In TCRdb, the reads were re-called with MiXCR into one record per CDR3 protein. The top ten clones hold more than 8.5% of a sample with approximately 500,000 distinct CDR3 sequences, approximately 10% of them seen once. The sequencing sample was made of PBMCs. The source is a human donor in good health (CMV status not recorded). Some clones in this sample may be carry-over from other donors' samples.

This clonotype was counted ten times or more. The chain is built from TRBV7-3 and TRBJ2-2; the match to TRBD2 covers 9 bases. CDR3 length: 16 amino acids. Germline lookup yields CDR1 SGHTA and CDR2 FQGTGA. J was trimmed by 7 bases and V by 3 bases; bases with no gene match: 9. This CDR3 reads CASSLMSGGLVGELFF. For the CDR3, the DNA is TGTGCCAGCAGCTTGATGAGCGGGGGGCTCGTCGGGGAGCTGTTTTTT. The variable domain in full, with the rest retrieved from reference TRBV7-3 and TRBJ2-2, is GAGVSQTPSNKVTEKGKYVELRCDPISGHTALYWYRQSLGQGPEFLIYFQGTGAADDSGLPNDRFFAVRPEGSVSTLKIQRTERGDSAVYLCASSLMSGGLVGELFFGEGSRLTVL.

This clonotype has a count of ten or more. The chain employs TRBV11-1 and TRBJ1-1; D remains unclear. V was shortened by 1 base and J by 7 bases, with 7 bases between the two germline ends. Germline V gives CDR1 SGHAT, CDR2 FQDESV (reference sequence). The CDR3 sequence is 12 residues long. The CDR3 sequence: CASSLVGFEAFF. CDR3 bases: TGTGCCAGCAGCTTAGTCGGATTTGAAGCTTTCTTT.

The chain links TRBV10-1 to TRBJ2-6; D perhaps matches TRBD1 (6 bases). V lost 4 bases and J lost 2, with 12 bases in between. CDR3 size: 16 residues. Germline V gives CDR1 WNHNN, CDR2 SYGVQD (reference sequence). For the CDR3, the DNA is TGCGCCAGCAGTGCCGGGACATTTACTGGGGCCAACGTCCTGACTTTC. It encodes CASSAGTFTGANVLTF.

This clonotype was observed many times. V is TRBV7-2 and J is TRBJ1-1; 8 bases line up with TRBD1. With V trimmed by 5 bases and J by 5 bases, 10 bases remained unmatched. The germline V gene encodes CDR1 SGHTA and CDR2 FQGNSA. The CDR3 covers 15 residues. CDR3 DNA sequence: TGTGCCAGCAGCGTACCCTACAGGGGGGGAACTGAAGCTTTCTTT. Amino acids: CASSVPYRGGTEAFF.

This clonotype was detected many times. The chain recombines TRBV2 with TRBJ2-1; no firm D call. The CDR3 extends over 12 amino acids. In germline, CDR1 is SNHLY, CDR2 FYNNEI. V lost 1 base to trimming and J lost 14 bases, with 12 bases between them. CDR3 region: CASSEGVGSEFF. DNA for the CDR3: TGTGCCAGCAGTGAAGGTGTCGGGTCTGAGTTCTTC.

This clonotype showed up many times. The chain has TRBV5-5 and TRBJ1-2, with a tentative D call TRBD1 (5 bases). Germline CDR1 and CDR2: SGHKS and YYEKEE (reference sequence). CDR3 length: 12 residues. Trimming left V 7 bases short and J 7 bases short, with 14 bases between. The CDR3 spells CASGMDILGYTF. CDR3 nucleotides: TGTGCCAGCGGCATGGACATTCTTGGCTACACCTTC.

This clonotype was seen ten or more times. The chain couples TRBV7-2 to TRBJ2-3; 7 nucleotides align to TRBD1. V shed 1 base and J 1 base; nucleotides not matched to a gene: 5. The CDR3 runs 16 residues. CDR1 is SGHTA and CDR2 is FQGNSA in the germline V gene. The CDR3 loop is CASSLVRGRGTDTQYF. Here the CDR3 DNA reads TGTGCCAGCAGCTTAGTAAGGGGGCGGGGCACAGATACGCAGTATTTT.

This clonotype has just a few counts. V and J are TRBV20-1 and TRBJ1-4; D gene uncertain. The CDR3 contains 16 residues. Germline loops: CDR1 DFQATT, CDR2 SNEGSKA (reference sequence). V shed 1 base and J shed 6 bases, with 18 bases lying between them. As DNA, the CDR3 is TGCAGTGCTAGAGTCCCGGGGTTGCGGAAGGATGAAAAACTGTTTTTT. It is translated as CSARVPGLRKDEKLFF.

This clonotype was recorded at least ten times. The chain recombines TRBV7-9 with TRBJ1-2, with D perhaps TRBD1 (5 bases). The germline V gene has CDR1 SEHNR and CDR2 FQNEAQ (reference sequence). V was pared by 5 bases and J by 4 bases, with 20 bases between. The CDR3 spans 16 residues. The CDR3 DNA reads as TGTGCCAGCAGCCCCCCCCACCAGGGTAGTAGCTATGGCTACACCTTC. Residues: CASSPPHQGSSYGYTF.

The chain employs TRBV4-1 and TRBJ2-3, with 9 bases that match TRBD2. Per the germline V gene, CDR1 is MGHRA and CDR2 is YSYEKL. The CDR3 loop spans 15 amino acids. The junction had 4 bases not matched to a gene; V was cut back by 4 bases and J by 2 bases. Here the CDR3 DNA reads TGCGCCAGCAGCCGTCGACTAGCGGTCACAGATACGCAGTATTTT. Encoded protein: CASSRRLAVTDTQYF.

CDR3 residues: CASSTRLGGKLFF. CDR3 sequence (DNA): TGTGCCAGCAGCACGCGACTAGGGGGAAAACTGTTTTTT. V is TRBV9 and J is TRBJ1-4; D is possibly TRBD1 (6 bases). Germline V gives CDR1 SGDLS, CDR2 YYNGEE. Trimming removed 4 bases at V and 10 bases at J, with 14 bases between. This CDR3 comprises 13 residues. Drawing the rest from reference TRBV9 and TRBJ1-4, the complete variable domain is DSGVTQTPKHLITATGQRVTLRCSPRSGDLSVYWYQQSLDQGLQFLIQYYNGEERAKGNILERFSAQQFPDLHSELNLSSLELGDSALYFCASSTRLGGKLFFGSGTQLSVL.

Concerning this clonotype: A much larger clone differs from this one at a single base, so this may be a read error. The CDR3 does not end in the conserved phenylalanine or tryptophan, so this is likely a read error. This chain links TRBV5-4 with TRBJ1-1; 7 nucleotides match TRBD1. CDR3 length: 15 amino acids. The trim removed 4 bases at V and 3 bases at J, leaving 9 bases unmatched. In germline, CDR1 is SGHNT, CDR2 YYREEE (reference sequence). The DNA for the CDR3 is TGTGCCAGCAGCGCCAGACAGGGTAGGTACACTGAAGCTTTCTCT. Its protein product is CASSARQGRYTEAFS.

In its sample, this clonotype was seen many times. The V call is TRBV20-1, the J call TRBJ1-5; a weak D match, TRBD1 (5 bases). CDR1 and CDR2 from the germline V gene are DFQATT and SNEGSKA (reference sequence). With 1 base removed from V and 0 bases from J, the gap between germline ends came to 10 bases. This CDR3 comprises 15 residues. The CDR3: CSARAGTYSNQPQHF. The DNA of the CDR3 is TGCAGTGCTAGAGCCGGGACCTATAGCAATCAGCCCCAGCATTTT.

The chain links TRBV3-1 to TRBJ2-1; TRBD2 matches at 9 bases. V shed 4 bases, J shed 7 bases, and the junction held 5 bases outside the gene matches. The length of the CDR3 is 14 residues. Germline V CDR1 and CDR2: LGHDT, YNNKEL (reference sequence). CDR3 in amino acids: CASSLSGRRNEQFF. The CDR3 DNA follows: TGTGCCAGCAGCCTTAGCGGGAGAAGAAATGAGCAGTTCTTC.

This clonotype was counted a few times. This chain connects TRBV30 to TRBJ2-1; D is unclear. Trimming stripped 1 base from V and 5 bases from J, with 3 bases between. This CDR3 region has 11 residues. Germline V gives CDR1 GTSNPN, CDR2 SVGIG (reference sequence). For the CDR3, the DNA is TGTGCCTGGAGTGCAAACAATGAGCAGTTCTTC. Translating gives CAWSANNEQFF.

In its sample, this clonotype was seen many times. V and J are TRBV6-6 and TRBJ1-2; D remains unclear. Looked up from germline, CDR1 is MNHNY and CDR2 is SVGAGI (reference sequence). The CDR3 has 16 residues. Trimming stripped 6 bases from V and 0 bases from J, with 17 bases between. Here the CDR3 reads CASSRSPTETNYGYTF. The CDR3 nucleotides are TGTGCCAGCAGCAGGTCTCCTACAGAGACTAACTATGGCTACACCTTC.

This clonotype was counted a few times. The chain combines TRBV5-1 with TRBJ2-1, with 9 bases lining up with TRBD2. Trimming cost V 4 bases and J 7 bases; bases outside gene matches: 6. The CDR3 runs to 14 residues. Per germline, CDR1 SGHRS and CDR2 YFSETQ. The CDR3 nucleotides read TGCGCCAGCAGCGGCGGGGGGGCCGGGAATGAGCAGTTCTTC. Protein product: CASSGGGAGNEQFF.

Regarding this clonotype: Possible read error: a much larger clone is one base away. This chain connects TRBV20-1 to TRBJ2-1; 10 nucleotides align to TRBD2. This CDR3 is 15 amino acids long. The germline V gene encodes CDR1 DFQATT and CDR2 SNEGSKA (reference sequence). The CDR3 reads CSVRVMLAGDNEQFF. The CDR3 nucleotides read TGCAGTGTTAGAGTAATGCTAGCGGGAGACAATGAGCAGTTCTTC.

The genes are TRBV28 and TRBJ1-1; D uncertain. Trimming shortened V by 7 bases and J by 11 bases, and 17 bases separated the two germline ends. The CDR3 consists of 12 residues. Germline CDR1 and CDR2: MDHEN and SYDVKM. The CDR3 region is CASTSTARWAFF. The CDR3, as DNA: TGTGCCAGCACCTCAACTGCGCGTTGGGCTTTCTTT.

This clonotype occurred many times. V and J are TRBV6-2 or TRBV6-3 and TRBJ2-2; D unresolved. The CDR3 runs to 13 residues. From germline, CDR1 is MNHEY and CDR2 SVGEGT. Trimming took 5 bases from V and 0 from J, leaving 4 bases between them. The CDR3 loop reads CASSVTNTGELFF. The CDR3 DNA reads TGTGCCAGCAGTGTAACGAACACCGGGGAGCTGTTTTTT.

In its sample, this clonotype was seen many times. The chain couples TRBV7-9 to TRBJ1-2; 8 positions agree with TRBD1. CDR1 SEHNR and CDR2 FQNEAQ come from the germline V gene (reference sequence). Trimming cost V 6 bases and J 7 bases; bases outside gene matches: 7. There are 13 residues in the CDR3. As DNA, the CDR3 is TGTGCCAGCAGATTGAGGACAGGGTCTGGCTACACCTTC. It yields the protein CASRLRTGSGYTF.

This clonotype was counted between two and nine times. The V call is TRBV30, the J call TRBJ1-3, with 8 bases fitting TRBD1. Germline lookup yields CDR1 GTSNPN and CDR2 SVGIG (reference sequence). The CDR3 contains 12 residues. Trimming removed 5 bases from V and 5 bases from J; junction bases left unmatched: 2. The CDR3: CAWGTGRNTIYF. The CDR3 nucleotides are TGTGCCTGGGGGACAGGACGAAACACCATATATTTT.

The sample holds many counts of this clonotype. This chain joins TRBV7-2 and TRBJ2-5; TRBD1 is a possible D gene (5 bases). CDR1 and CDR2 (germline): SGHTA, FQGNSA. Trimming removed 3 bases at V and 2 bases at J, with 10 bases between. The CDR3 length is 14 residues. The CDR3 DNA reads TGTGCCAGCAGCTTGTCCTCAGGGCAAGAGACCCAGTACTTC. Translation gives CASSLSSGQETQYF.

This clonotype was found many times. The gene calls are TRBV28 and TRBJ2-1; 10 nucleotides align to TRBD2. CDR1 and CDR2 (germline): MDHEN, SYDVKM. V trimming: 5 bases; J trimming: 6 bases; junction bases outside the gene matches: 4. This CDR3 comprises 14 residues. CDR3: CASSDSGRPNEQFF. The CDR3 nucleotides are TGTGCCAGCAGTGATAGCGGGAGGCCCAATGAGCAGTTCTTC. The entire variable domain, with the rest obtained from reference TRBV28 and TRBJ2-1, is as follows: DVKVTQSSRYLVKRTGEKVFLECVQDMDHENMFWYRQDPGLGLRLIYFSYDVKMKEKGDIPEGYSVSREKKERFSLILESASTNQTSMYLCASSDSGRPNEQFFGPGTRLTVL.